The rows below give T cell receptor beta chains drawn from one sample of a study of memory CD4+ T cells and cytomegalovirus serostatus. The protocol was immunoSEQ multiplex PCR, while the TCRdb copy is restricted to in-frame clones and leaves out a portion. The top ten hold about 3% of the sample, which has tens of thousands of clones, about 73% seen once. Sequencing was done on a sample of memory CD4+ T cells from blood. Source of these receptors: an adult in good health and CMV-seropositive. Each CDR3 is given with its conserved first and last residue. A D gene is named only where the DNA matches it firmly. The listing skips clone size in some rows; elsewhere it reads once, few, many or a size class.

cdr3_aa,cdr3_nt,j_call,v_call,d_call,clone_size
CASSLGFSQGVLEQFF,TGCGCCAGCAGCTTGGGGTTTAGCCAGGGGGTTCTAGAGCAGTTCTTC,TRBJ2-1,TRBV5-1,TRBD1,once
CASSVDSGTYNEQFF,TGTGCCAGCAGCGTAGATAGCGGGACTTACAATGAGCAGTTCTTC,TRBJ2-1,TRBV9,TRBD2,medium-sized
CASSILEVSSTDTQYF,TGTGCCAGCAGTATACTCGAGGTATCTAGCACAGATACGCAGTATTTT,TRBJ2-3,TRBV28,-,once
CASTSGGWDTQYF,TGTGCCAGCACTTCGGGTGGTTGGGATACGCAGTATTTT,TRBJ2-3,TRBV6-1,-,-
CASSIMGLANNEQFF,TGTGCCAGTAGTATAATGGGACTAGCGAACAATGAGCAGTTCTTC,TRBJ2-1,TRBV19,TRBD2,-
CASSEGRRGSEQYF,TGTGCCAGCAGTGAAGGCCGGAGAGGGTCCGAGCAGTACTTC,TRBJ2-7,TRBV2,-,-
CASSQTGFNQPQHF,TGTGCCAGCAGCCAGACAGGGTTCAATCAGCCCCAGCATTTT,TRBJ1-5,TRBV5-6,TRBD1,-
CASSLDTSPGELFF,TGCGCCAGCAGCTTAGACACCTCCCCCGGGGAGCTGTTTTTT,TRBJ2-2,TRBV5-1,-,-
CACGEDRGSKNIQYF,TGTGCCTGTGGGGAGGATCGGGGGTCCAAAAACATTCAGTACTTC,TRBJ2-4,TRBV2,-,-
CASSLSTVNTGELFF,TGTGCCAGCAGCCTCAGTACAGTGAACACCGGGGAGCTGTTTTTT,TRBJ2-2,TRBV9,-,-
CASSLEGRLGTDTQYF,TGTGCCAGCAGCTTAGAAGGACGTTTGGGCACAGATACGCAGTATTTT,TRBJ2-3,TRBV7-8,-,few
CASSETGGWTGELFF,TGTGCCAGCAGCGAAACAGGGGGCTGGACCGGGGAGCTGTTTTTT,TRBJ2-2,TRBV7-2,TRBD1,-
CASSASLSTDTQYF,TGCGCCAGCAGCGCCTCCCTTAGCACAGATACGCAGTATTTT,TRBJ2-3,TRBV5-1,-,-
CTSSQAVGDRGRTEAFF,TGCACCAGCAGCCAAGCAGTGGGGGACAGGGGCCGGACTGAAGCTTTCTTT,TRBJ1-1,TRBV1,-,once
CASSHGRSNYGYTF,TGTGCCAGCAGCCACGGGAGATCTAACTATGGCTACACCTTC,TRBJ1-2,TRBV6-5,-,-
CASSVTGGEEKLFF,TGTGCCAGCAGCGTGACAGGGGGCGAAGAAAAACTGTTTTTT,TRBJ1-4,TRBV7-2,TRBD1,-
CATSRALGTGYHEQYF,TGTGCCACCAGCAGAGCCCTCGGGACAGGGTACCACGAGCAGTACTTC,TRBJ2-7,TRBV15,TRBD1,few
CASSERPSGANVLTF,TGCGCCAGCAGCGAGCGCCCTTCTGGGGCCAACGTCCTGACTTTC,TRBJ2-6,TRBV5-1,-,-
CARDTQVDYGYTF,TGTGCCAGGGACACCCAAGTAGACTATGGCTACACCTTC,TRBJ1-2,TRBV19,-,-
CASSVGGPPYEQYF,TGTGCCAGCAGCGTTGGAGGGCCGCCCTACGAGCAGTACTTC,TRBJ2-7,TRBV9,-,once
CASSFGVREFPLHF,TGTGCCAGCAGTTTTGGAGTCCGAGAATTCCCCCTCCACTTT,TRBJ1-6,TRBV27,-,-
CASGYGTHGGAETQYF,TGTGCCAGCGGTTACGGGACTCATGGGGGAGCGGAGACCCAGTACTTC,TRBJ2-5,TRBV6-6,-,-
CSVGSGETEAFF,TGCAGCGTTGGATCAGGGGAGACTGAAGCTTTCTTT,TRBJ1-1,TRBV29-1,-,-
CASSFGGDYGYTF,TGTGCCAGCAGCTTTGGAGGGGACTATGGCTACACCTTC,TRBJ1-2,TRBV11-2,-,-
CASSFGHTSGTQYF,TGTGCCAGCAGCTTTGGGCACACTAGCGGGACGCAGTATTTT,TRBJ2-3,TRBV14,TRBD2,-
CASSLTGLNTEAFF,TGCGCCAGCAGCTTGACAGGGCTGAACACTGAAGCTTTCTTT,TRBJ1-1,TRBV5-1,-,few
CASRLAGSSYNEQFF,TGTGCCAGCCGACTAGCGGGGAGCTCCTACAATGAGCAGTTCTTC,TRBJ2-1,TRBV7-3,TRBD2,-
CASSQGRTSYFNEQFF,TGTGCCAGCAGCCAGGGCCGGACTAGCTATTTTAATGAGCAGTTCTTC,TRBJ2-1,TRBV14,TRBD2,-
CASTSSSGGRRRLVTEAFF,TGTGCCAGCACCTCCTCCTCCGGGGGGCGCCGCCGATTGGTTACTGAAGCTTTCTTT,TRBJ1-1,TRBV7-9,-,-
CSVYPTEVSAKLFF,TGCAGCGTTTATCCGACAGAGGTCTCCGCGAAACTGTTTTTT,TRBJ1-4,TRBV29-1,-,-
CASSQSGRNEQFF,TGTGCCAGCAGCCAAAGTGGCCGTAATGAGCAGTTCTTC,TRBJ2-1,TRBV7-9,-,-
CASSLASAGTYEQYF,TGTGCCAGCAGCTTAGCGTCAGCCGGGACCTACGAGCAGTACTTC,TRBJ2-7,TRBV7-2,-,-
CASSPGTSGRARETQYF,TGTGCCAGCAGCCCCGGGACTAGCGGGAGGGCCCGGGAGACCCAGTACTTC,TRBJ2-5,TRBV7-2,TRBD2,few
CASSPGQDTEAFF,TGTGCCAGCTCACCAGGGCAGGACACTGAAGCTTTCTTT,TRBJ1-1,TRBV18,-,-
CASSLTGGTNTEAFF,TGTGCCAGCAGTTTAACAGGGGGCACGAACACTGAAGCTTTCTTT,TRBJ1-1,TRBV7-9,TRBD1,-
CASSYYGSDEKLFF,TGTGCCAGCAGTTACTACGGAAGCGATGAAAAACTGTTTTTT,TRBJ1-4,TRBV6-5,-,once
CASSNGLAASTDTQYF,TGTGCCAGTAGTAACGGACTAGCAGCTAGCACAGATACGCAGTATTTT,TRBJ2-3,TRBV19,TRBD2,-
CASSIDVGLLGQFF,TGTGCCAGTAGTATAGATGTCGGGTTACTGGGGCAGTTCTTC,TRBJ2-1,TRBV19,-,-
CASSRGSTNEKLFF,TGTGCCAGCTCACGGGGCTCAACTAATGAAAAACTGTTTTTT,TRBJ1-4,TRBV18,-,-
CASSFSQGAAYGYTF,TGTGCCAGCAGCTTTTCACAGGGGGCGGCCTATGGCTACACCTTC,TRBJ1-2,TRBV7-2,TRBD1,medium-sized
CASSAGSDTQYF,TGTGCCAGCAGTGCGGGATCAGATACGCAGTATTTT,TRBJ2-3,TRBV7-8,-,-
CAWSPPGQAYNEQFF,TGTGCCTGGAGTCCCCCGGGACAGGCCTACAATGAGCAGTTCTTC,TRBJ2-1,TRBV30,TRBD1,-
CAAAANPTDTQYF,TGTGCCGCGGCGGCGAACCCTACAGATACGCAGTATTTT,TRBJ2-3,TRBV10-3,-,-
CAWRGGSNEKLFF,TGTGCCTGGAGGGGGGGGTCGAATGAAAAACTGTTTTTT,TRBJ1-4,TRBV30,-,-
CASSPRAGTRKETQYF,TGTGCCAGCTCACCTCGCGCCGGGACTAGGAAAGAGACCCAGTACTTC,TRBJ2-5,TRBV18,TRBD2,-
CASSYTRAVLGNTIYF,TGTGCCAGCAGCTACACTAGGGCAGTCCTTGGAAACACCATATATTTT,TRBJ1-3,TRBV6-5,-,-
CASSWGLAGGPEDTQYF,TGTGCCAGCAGCTGGGGACTAGCGGGAGGGCCGGAAGATACGCAGTATTTT,TRBJ2-3,TRBV7-3,TRBD2,once
CASSSQLGTGELFF,TGTGCCAGCAGCTCCCAACTAGGGACCGGGGAGCTGTTTTTT,TRBJ2-2,TRBV7-2,-,-
CASSVSLAGGYGYTF,TGTGCCAGCAGTGTCTCTCTGGCAGGGGGCTATGGCTACACCTTC,TRBJ1-2,TRBV6-1,TRBD1,-
CASSQEPGANTGELFF,TGCGCCAGCAGCCAAGAGCCGGGGGCGAACACCGGGGAGCTGTTTTTT,TRBJ2-2,TRBV4-1,-,-
CASSLRGGRFIDTEAFF,TGTGCCAGCAGCCTGCGCGGGGGGCGTTTTATCGACACTGAAGCTTTCTTT,TRBJ1-1,TRBV2,-,-
CASSYAVTISGTGGDGYTF,TGTGCCAGCAGTTATGCCGTCACCATATCCGGGACAGGGGGCGATGGCTACACCTTC,TRBJ1-2,TRBV28,TRBD1,-
CASRQYTLGLFRETQYF,TGTGCCAGCAGACAGTACACCCTGGGGTTATTTCGGGAGACCCAGTACTTC,TRBJ2-5,TRBV27,-,-
CASSPGAAIYEQYF,TGTGCCAGTAGTCCTGGGGCCGCTATATACGAGCAGTACTTC,TRBJ2-7,TRBV19,-,-
CASSFLGTGELFF,TGTGCCAGCAGCTTTCTGGGGACCGGGGAGCTGTTTTTT,TRBJ2-2,TRBV11-2,-,-